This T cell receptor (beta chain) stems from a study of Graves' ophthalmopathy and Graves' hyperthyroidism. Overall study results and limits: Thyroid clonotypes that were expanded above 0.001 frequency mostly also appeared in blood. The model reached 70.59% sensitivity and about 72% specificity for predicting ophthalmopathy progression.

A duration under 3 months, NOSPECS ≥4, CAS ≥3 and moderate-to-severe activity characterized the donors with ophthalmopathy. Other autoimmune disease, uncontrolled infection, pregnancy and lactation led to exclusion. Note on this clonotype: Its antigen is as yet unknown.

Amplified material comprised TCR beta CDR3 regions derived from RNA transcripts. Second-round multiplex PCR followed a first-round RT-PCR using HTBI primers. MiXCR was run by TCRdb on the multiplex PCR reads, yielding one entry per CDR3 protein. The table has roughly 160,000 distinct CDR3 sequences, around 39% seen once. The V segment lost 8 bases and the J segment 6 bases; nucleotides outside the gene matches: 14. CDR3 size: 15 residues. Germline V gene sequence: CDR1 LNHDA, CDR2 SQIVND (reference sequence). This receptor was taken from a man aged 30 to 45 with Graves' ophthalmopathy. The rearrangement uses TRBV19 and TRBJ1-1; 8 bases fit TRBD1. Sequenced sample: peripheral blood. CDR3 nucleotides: TGTGCCAGTGGCTCGGACAGGGAGGTTGACGCTGAAGCTTTCTTT. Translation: CASGSDREVDAEAFF.